Given below is one T cell receptor beta chain in context. The PCR contained 60 Vbeta and 13 Jbeta primers. Using immunoSEQ multiplex PCR, the repertoire was profiled, and TCRdb retains in-frame clones only, with some absent. The sample has about 160,000 clones, roughly 84% seen once. This entry belongs to a study of cytomegalovirus exposure and HLA in healthy donors. From germline, CDR1 is GTSNPN and CDR2 SVGIG (reference sequence). V shed 5 bases, J shed 2 bases, and the junction held 4 bases outside the gene matches. The CDR3 totals 14 residues. The source material was PBMCs. The chain carries TRBV30 and TRBJ2-3; the match to TRBD2 covers 10 bases. The TCR comes from a boy younger than 10 in good health and CMV-seronegative. DNA for the CDR3: TGTGCCTGGTTGACTAGCGGGTTCACAGATACGCAGTATTTT. Its translation: CAWLTSGFTDTQYF.